One and the same sample provided the 32 T cell receptor beta chains below, sequenced in a study of cytomegalovirus exposure and HLA in healthy donors. The PCR employed 60 Vbeta primers together with 13 Jbeta primers. Generated by immunoSEQ multiplex PCR, the TCRdb table keeps only in-frame clones and is missing some. This table holds fewer than 85,000 clones, roughly two thirds found once. What was sequenced was PBMCs. All receptors derive from a man aged 55 to 70 in good health and CMV-seropositive.

The CDR3 DNA reads as TGTGCCAGCAGCCTGCGGGGCGCGAACACCGGGGAGCTGTTTTTT. Translating it yields CASSLRGANTGELFF. V and J are TRBV27 and TRBJ2-2; D perhaps matches TRBD2 (6 bases). The CDR3 has 15 amino acids. CDR1 is MNHEY and CDR2 is SMNVEV in the germline V gene (reference sequence). V lost 6 bases and J 0 bases, leaving 11 bases between the germline ends.

V usage is TRBV27 and J usage is TRBJ1-4; D gene unclear. CDR1 is MNHEY and CDR2 is SMNVEV in the germline V gene (reference sequence). The CDR3 is 12 amino acids. Trimming removed 2 bases at V and 12 bases at J, with 10 bases between. CDR3 region: CASSLIGEELFF. CDR3 nucleotides: TGTGCCAGCAGTTTAATCGGGGAGGAACTGTTTTTT.

This clone was detected only once. The CDR3 nucleotides are TGTGCCACCACCACTAGCGATCTATGGGAGTTCTCCTACGAGCAGTACTTC. Protein sequence: CATTTSDLWEFSYEQYF. J is TRBJ2-7 and V is TRBV27, with 7 positions matching TRBD2. Germline CDR1 MNHEY, CDR2 SMNVEV (reference sequence). Germline trimming cut 10 bases from V and 0 bases from J; bases unmatched to any gene: 18. The CDR3 loop spans 17 amino acids.

The chain carries TRBV15 and TRBJ2-5, with 11 bases identical to TRBD1. Unmatched junction bases numbered 3, after V lost 8 bases and J lost 4 bases. The CDR3 consists of 13 residues. Germline-derived CDR1 and CDR2 are LNHNV and YYDKDF (reference sequence). CDR3 sequence: CATLDRGRETQYF. The CDR3 coding sequence is TGTGCCACCCTGGACAGGGGGCGAGAGACCCAGTACTTC.

CDR3 amino acids: CATSKGTSGDNEQFF. For the CDR3, the DNA is TGTGCCACCAGCAAGGGGACTAGCGGTGACAATGAGCAGTTCTTC. This chain joins TRBV15 and TRBJ2-1; 11 bases map to TRBD2. The germline gives CDR1 LNHNV, CDR2 YYDKDF (reference sequence). V lost 4 bases and J lost 5; bases outside the gene matches: 4. This CDR3 has 15 residues.

The chain has TRBV14 and TRBJ2-7, with a possible D match to TRBD2 (5 bases). There are 14 residues in the CDR3. Between the trimmed V and J ends, which lost 0 bases and 4 bases, there was a span of 10 bases. Looked up from germline, CDR1 is SGHDN and CDR2 is FVKESK. The CDR3 nucleotides read TGTGCCAGCAGCCAAGAAGTTCGGGGTTACGAGCAGTACTTC. Amino acids: CASSQEVRGYEQYF.

This chain links TRBV5-6 with TRBJ2-5, with TRBD2 identical over 12 bases. The trim removed 3 bases at V and 5 bases at J, leaving 17 bases unmatched. CDR3 length equals 19 residues. Germline loops: CDR1 SGHDT, CDR2 YYEEEE. For the CDR3, the DNA is TGTGCCAGCAGCTCAACGACTAGCGGGAGCGAGGGGTGGCGCGAGACCCAGTACTTC. Translating gives CASSSTTSGSEGWRETQYF.

The chain recombines TRBV2 with TRBJ2-5; 10 bases align to TRBD1. The V gene's germline CDR1 is SNHLY and CDR2 FYNNEI. The CDR3 consists of 15 residues. J lost 4 bases, V lost 3 bases, and 5 bases had no gene match. CDR3 bases: TGTGCCAGCAGTGATCAGGGACAGGGGTTAGAGACCCAGTACTTC. Translating it yields CASSDQGQGLETQYF.

The V call is TRBV5-1, the J call TRBJ2-7; D perhaps matches TRBD1 (6 bases). V was cut by 2 bases and J by 5 bases, with 14 bases left in between. There are 14 residues in the CDR3. Germline lookup yields CDR1 SGHRS and CDR2 YFSETQ. In DNA, the CDR3 is TGCGCCAGCAGCTTTGACAGGCGTACTGACGAGCAGTACTTC. It yields the protein CASSFDRRTDEQYF. Complete variable domain (other parts from reference TRBV5-1 and TRBJ2-7): KAGVTQTPRYLIKTRGQQVTLSCSPISGHRSVSWYQQTPGQGLQFLFEYFSETQRNKGNFPGRFSGRQFSNSRSEMNVSTLELGDSALYLCASSFDRRTDEQYFGPGTRLTVT.

In its sample, this clone was seen a few times. This sequence joins TRBV19 and TRBJ2-1; D call uncertain. CDR3 length: 13 amino acids. Germline CDR1 LNHDA, CDR2 SQIVND (reference sequence). V lost 8 bases to trimming and J lost 0 bases, with 8 bases between them. The CDR3 DNA reads TGTGCCAGTTGGCACAGCTCCTACAATGAGCAGTTCTTC. Translation gives CASWHSSYNEQFF. Drawing the rest from reference TRBV19 and TRBJ2-1, the complete variable domain is DGGITQSPKYLFRKEGQNVTLSCEQNLNHDAMYWYRQDPGQGLRLIYYSQIVNDFQKGDIAEGYSVSREKKESFPLTVTSAQKNPTAFYLCASWHSSYNEQFFGPGTRLTVL.

This chain joins TRBV30 and TRBJ2-5; TRBD2 agrees at 11 bases. Trimming cost V 1 base and J 2 bases; bases outside gene matches: 3. The CDR3 spans 15 residues. Per germline, CDR1 GTSNPN and CDR2 SVGIG (reference sequence). DNA of the CDR3: TGTGCCTGGAGTGGTGGACTAGCGGGTCAAGAGACCCAGTACTTC. Amino acid sequence: CAWSGGLAGQETQYF.

A single count supports this clone. The junction shows a germline mismatch at one end, possibly a read error. This chain connects TRBV7-9 to TRBJ1-1; D gene ambiguous. The CDR3 contains 12 residues. The germline V gene encodes CDR1 SEHNR and CDR2 FQNEAQ (reference sequence). CDR3 nucleotide sequence: TGTTCCAGCAGCGTGGACGGACTTGAAGCTTTCTTT. This translates into CSSSVDGLEAFF.

V usage is TRBV7-2 and J usage is TRBJ1-1; D gene unclear. The CDR3 runs 14 residues. Germline V gene sequence: CDR1 SGHTA, CDR2 FQGNSA. The ends were cut back, 6 bases at V and 0 bases at J, with 11 bases in the middle. The CDR3 sequence: CASSKREMNTEAFF. CDR3 nucleotide sequence: TGTGCCAGCAGTAAACGGGAAATGAACACTGAAGCTTTCTTT.

The V call is TRBV29-1, the J call TRBJ2-5; D is possibly TRBD2 (7 bases). The length of the CDR3 is 14 residues. The germline CDR1 and CDR2 sequences are SQVTM and ANQGSEA. The CDR3 DNA sequence: TGCAGTCTCCGGGGGGCTCGAGGTGAAGAGACCCAGTACTTC. This translates into CSLRGARGEETQYF.

The rearrangement uses TRBV5-5 and TRBJ2-3; weak D call: TRBD1 (6 bases). V was shortened by 3 bases and J by 2 bases, with 10 bases between the two germline ends. The CDR3 loop spans 14 amino acids. Germline loops: CDR1 SGHKS, CDR2 YYEKEE (reference sequence). CDR3 in amino acids: CASSWDIITDTQYF. The CDR3 nucleotides are TGTGCCAGCAGCTGGGACATAATCACAGATACGCAGTATTTT.

The CDR3 spells CASSGRPGGAEAFF. The CDR3 nucleotides are TGTGCCAGCAGTGGGCGTCCGGGGGGGGCTGAAGCTTTCTTT. This sequence joins TRBV2 and TRBJ1-1; tentatively, D is TRBD1 (5 bases). The CDR3 extends over 14 amino acids. Germline CDR1 SNHLY, CDR2 FYNNEI. Trimming shortened V by 4 bases and J by 6 bases, and 15 bases separated the two germline ends.

The J gene is TRBJ2-1, the V gene TRBV27; a possible D gene is TRBD1 (5 bases). Germline CDR1 MNHEY, CDR2 SMNVEV (reference sequence). The CDR3 runs to 15 residues. Trimming took 6 bases from V and 2 from J, leaving 14 bases between them. The CDR3 sequence: CASSPLWGAYNEQFF. For the CDR3, the DNA is TGTGCCAGCAGCCCTCTCTGGGGCGCCTACAATGAGCAGTTCTTC.

The chain combines TRBV11-2 with TRBJ1-1; 7 bases map to TRBD1. This CDR3 has 13 residues. CDR1 is SGHAT, CDR2 FQNNGV, per germline. V shed 0 bases, J shed 5 bases, and the junction held 0 bases outside the gene matches. The CDR3 protein is CASSLEQGTEAFF. The CDR3 DNA sequence: TGTGCCAGCAGCTTAGAACAGGGGACTGAAGCTTTCTTT.

The chain carries TRBV19 and TRBJ2-5; the D is unclear. The V and J ends lost 3 bases and 2 bases respectively, with 7 bases between them. The CDR3 sequence is 13 residues long. The germline V gene has CDR1 LNHDA and CDR2 SQIVND (reference sequence). The DNA for the CDR3 is TGTGCCAGTAGTATGACCAGGCAAGAGACCCAGTACTTC. Its translation: CASSMTRQETQYF.

This clone appeared a few times. The chain combines TRBV9 with TRBJ2-7; D might be TRBD1 (6 bases). CDR3 length: 13 residues. The V end was cut by 4 bases, the J end by 5 bases, with 13 bases between. Germline V CDR1 and CDR2: SGDLS, YYNGEE. The CDR3 nucleotides are TGTGCCAGCAGCCCCCAGGGGAGCCACGAGCAGTACTTC. The encoded protein is CASSPQGSHEQYF.

The V gene is TRBV28, the J gene TRBJ2-2; a possible D gene is TRBD1 (6 bases). Trimming shortened V by 3 bases and J by 11 bases, and 7 bases separated the two germline ends. The CDR3 has 11 amino acids. Germline V CDR1 and CDR2: MDHEN, SYDVKM. The CDR3 DNA reads TGTGCCAGCAGTTTCAGGGGTGAGCTGTTTTTT. Its protein is CASSFRGELFF.

V gene TRBV5-1 combines with J gene TRBJ2-3; TRBD1 might be the D (7 bases). Germline CDR1 and CDR2: SGHRS and YFSETQ. The CDR3 is made up of 20 amino acids. The V gene lost 0 bases and the J gene lost 0 bases, with 23 bases spanning the gap. The CDR3 nucleotides read TGCGCCAGCAGCTTGGAAGGAGGGGGCGGTGGGTACTCTAGCACAGATACGCAGTATTTT. Residues: CASSLEGGGGGYSSTDTQYF.

Notes on this clone: This same CDR3 is encoded by further DNA sequences in the sample. The chain employs TRBV6-1 and TRBJ2-2; 7 bases are shared with TRBD2. The CDR3 loop spans 13 amino acids. Germline-derived CDR1 and CDR2 are MNHNS and SASEGT. Trimming at V came to 3 bases and at J to 5 bases, leaving 0 bases not matched to a gene. The CDR3 DNA sequence: TGTGCCAGCAGTGAGCGGGAGACCGGGGAGCTGTTTTTT. Its translation is CASSERETGELFF.

CDR3 protein: CASSYSTSMSNEQFF. The CDR3 region has the DNA TGTGCCAGCAGTTACTCGACTAGCATGTCCAATGAGCAGTTCTTC. The J gene is TRBJ2-1, the V gene TRBV6-5; 7 nucleotides agree with TRBD2. From germline, CDR1 is MNHEY and CDR2 SVGAGI. CDR3 length: 15 residues. J lost 6 bases, V lost 0 bases, and 5 bases had no gene match.

The chain employs TRBV7-3 and TRBJ1-1, with 8 bases identical to TRBD1. The CDR3 length is 14 residues. Germline CDR1 is SGHTA and CDR2 is FQGTGA. The trim removed 2 bases at V and 4 bases at J, leaving 3 bases unmatched. CDR3 amino acids: CASSLQGAGTEAFF. The CDR3 DNA reads as TGTGCCAGCAGCTTACAGGGGGCGGGCACTGAAGCTTTCTTT.

V usage is TRBV5-1 and J usage is TRBJ2-1; D gene ambiguous. Trimming pared 0 bases from V and 1 base from J, leaving 8 bases between. Looked up from germline, CDR1 is SGHRS and CDR2 is YFSETQ. The length of the CDR3 is 15 residues. The CDR3 spells CASSLDPGSYNEQFF. Written as DNA, the CDR3 is TGCGCCAGCAGCTTGGATCCAGGTTCCTACAATGAGCAGTTCTTC.

The gene calls are TRBV4-1 and TRBJ2-3; D is perhaps TRBD2 (6 bases). Germline V gives CDR1 MGHRA, CDR2 YSYEKL. This CDR3 has 16 amino acids. The V end was cut by 1 base, the J end by 0 bases, with 11 bases between. For the CDR3, the DNA is TGCGCCAGCAGCCAAGTGGGCGGGATAAGCACAGATACGCAGTATTTT. Its translation is CASSQVGGISTDTQYF.

The V call is TRBV10-1, the J call TRBJ1-1; 7 positions match TRBD1. The CDR3 consists of 15 residues. The germline V gene has CDR1 WNHNN and CDR2 SYGVQD (reference sequence). Germline trimming cut 5 bases from V and 5 bases from J; bases unmatched to any gene: 11. In DNA, the CDR3 is TGCGCCAGCAGTCCCTACAGGGGTGCGAGGACTGAAGCTTTCTTT. This encodes CASSPYRGARTEAFF.

J is TRBJ2-1 and V is TRBV13; the match to TRBD1 covers 8 bases. With 5 bases clipped from V and 6 bases from J, the junction kept 12 bases outside the gene matches. Germline V gene data show CDR1 as PRHDT and CDR2 as FYEKMQ (reference sequence). The CDR3 spans 16 residues. The CDR3 protein is CASSANLGTGPNEQFF. CDR3 nucleotides: TGTGCCAGCAGCGCAAACCTTGGGACAGGCCCCAATGAGCAGTTCTTC.

V gene TRBV7-9 combines with J gene TRBJ1-1, with a tentative D call TRBD1 (5 bases). The V gene lost 4 bases and the J gene lost 6 bases, with 21 bases spanning the gap. Germline values: CDR1 SEHNR, CDR2 FQNEAQ (reference sequence). The CDR3 spans 16 residues. CDR3 sequence: CASSSRSRGEGAEAFF. In DNA form, the CDR3 reads TGTGCCAGCAGCTCTAGAAGTCGGGGGGAAGGCGCTGAAGCTTTCTTT.

The CDR3 region has the DNA TGTGCCAGCAGCGGAACAGGGTTGGGGACTGAAGCTTTCTTT. It is translated as CASSGTGLGTEAFF. V usage is TRBV9 and J usage is TRBJ1-1; the D gene is possibly TRBD1 (6 bases). Deletions cut 3 bases from V and 5 bases from J, with 14 bases between. The CDR3 sequence is 14 residues long. The germline gives CDR1 SGDLS, CDR2 YYNGEE.

The rearrangement uses TRBV7-9 and TRBJ2-7; tentatively, D is TRBD1 (7 bases). Germline CDR1 and CDR2: SEHNR and FQNEAQ (reference sequence). The CDR3 has 15 residues. Deletions cut 5 bases from V and 4 bases from J, with 18 bases between. Here the CDR3 DNA reads TGTGCCAGCAGCAGAGAGGAGGGGGCGCGGTACGAGCAGTACTTC. Amino acid sequence: CASSREEGARYEQYF.